Described below is a single T cell receptor (beta chain) sequence and its context. As yet, its antigen is unknown. Germline V gene sequence: CDR1 LNHDA, CDR2 SQIVND (reference sequence). After removal of 7 bases from V and 4 bases from J, the junction contained 6 bases not matched to a gene. The CDR3 covers 14 residues. This sample was taken from a study of graft-versus-host responses after intestinal transplantation. Study-level findings and limits: After transplant, early declines in HvG clones were associated with peak levels of circulating GvH clones.

Clones were sequenced by immunoSEQ multiplex PCR, and TCRdb holds only the in-frame ones, with some missing. The table has roughly 100,000 clones, roughly 93% seen once; the top ten hold 0.9% to 1.5%. Sequences were derived from unstimulated CD8+ T cells sorted from spleen or lymph node cells, sampled before intestinal transplant. The TCR was taken from a human donor who received an intestinal transplant. V gene TRBV19 combines with J gene TRBJ2-1; 8 nucleotides line up with TRBD1. The CDR3 region has the DNA TGTGCCAGTATCTCCCGGGACAGGTACAATGAGCAGTTCTTC. Its translation is CASISRDRYNEQFF.